The 6 T cell receptor beta chains listed next were all sequenced from one sample in a study of shared clonotypes between healthy human individuals. TCRdb's table, derived via immunoSEQ multiplex PCR, lists solely in-frame clones and lacks some. The sample lists roughly 330,000 clones; around 67% were seen once. Material for sequencing was memory CD4+ T cells sorted from blood. Subset described: CD45RA-negative fraction. These TCRs come from a young man in good health.

The chain employs TRBV5-6 and TRBJ2-3; possibly TRBD2 for D (5 bases). Looked up from germline, CDR1 is SGHDT and CDR2 is YYEEEE. The V end lost 2 bases, the J end lost 0 bases, and 16 bases lay between the germline ends. CDR3 size: 17 residues. The CDR3 is CASSLLSGGSSTDTQYF. For the CDR3, the DNA is TGTGCCAGCAGCTTACTCAGCGGAGGCTCTAGCACAGATACGCAGTATTTT.

V usage is TRBV11-2 and J usage is TRBJ1-2; D ambiguous. The CDR3 totals 12 residues. V lost 5 bases and J 8 bases, leaving 12 bases between the germline ends. Per germline, CDR1 SGHAT and CDR2 FQNNGV. CDR3 amino acids: CASSPATWGYTF. CDR3 DNA: TGTGCCAGCAGCCCCGCGACCTGGGGCTACACCTTC.

Details on this clone: Other DNA sequences within the sample encode an identical CDR3. V is TRBV28 and J is TRBJ1-2; no clear D. V lost 2 bases and J 4 bases, leaving 5 bases between the germline ends. The germline V gene encodes CDR1 MDHEN and CDR2 SYDVKM. The CDR3 runs to 12 residues. Here the CDR3 reads CASSLGGYGYTF. CDR3 nucleotide sequence: TGTGCCAGCAGTTTAGGTGGCTATGGCTACACCTTC.

The J gene is TRBJ2-1, the V gene TRBV28; 10 bases align to TRBD2. This CDR3 comprises 14 residues. V shed 7 bases and J 4 bases; nucleotides not matched to a gene: 4. Per germline, CDR1 MDHEN and CDR2 SYDVKM. In DNA, the CDR3 is TGTGCCAGCATCGGTAGCGGGAGGTACAATGAGCAGTTCTTC. Protein sequence: CASIGSGRYNEQFF.

The chain uses TRBV5-4 and TRBJ2-5; D assignment may be TRBD1 or TRBD2 (5 bases each). The CDR3 covers 14 residues. Trimming removed 5 bases from V and 5 bases from J, with 16 bases in between. Looked up from germline, CDR1 is SGHNT and CDR2 is YYREEE (reference sequence). The CDR3 DNA is TGTGCCAGCAGACCCCGACTGGGGGTGGAGACCCAGTACTTC. Translated, it gives CASRPRLGVETQYF.

Only one count was recorded for this clone. The chain uses TRBV7-2 and TRBJ2-2; D remains unclear. The CDR3 consists of 11 residues. Trimming removed 4 bases from V and 10 bases from J, with 7 bases in between. Germline V gene data show CDR1 as SGHTA and CDR2 as FQGNSA. The CDR3 spells CASSWLEELFF. CDR3 nucleotides: TGTGCCAGCAGCTGGCTCGAGGAGCTGTTTTTT.